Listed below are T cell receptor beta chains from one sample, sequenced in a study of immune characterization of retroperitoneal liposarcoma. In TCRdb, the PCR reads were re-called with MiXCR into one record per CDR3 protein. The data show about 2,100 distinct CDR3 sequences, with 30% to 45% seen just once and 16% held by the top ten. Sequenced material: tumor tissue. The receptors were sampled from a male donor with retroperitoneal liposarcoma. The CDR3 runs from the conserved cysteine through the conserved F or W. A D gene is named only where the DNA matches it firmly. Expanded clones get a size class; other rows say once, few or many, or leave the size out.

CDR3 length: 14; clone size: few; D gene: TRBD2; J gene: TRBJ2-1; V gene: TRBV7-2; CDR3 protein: CASSFSGSTYEQFF; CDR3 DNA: TGTGCCAGCAGCTTTAGCGGGAGCACCTACGAGCAGTTCTTC
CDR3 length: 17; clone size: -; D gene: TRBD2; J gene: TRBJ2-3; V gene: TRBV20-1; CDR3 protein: CSARGTSGRKSPDTQYF; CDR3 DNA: TGCAGTGCTAGGGGGACTAGCGGGAGGAAGTCCCCAGATACGCAGTATTTT
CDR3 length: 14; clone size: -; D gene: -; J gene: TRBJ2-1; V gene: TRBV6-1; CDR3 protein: CASSVGEFSYEQFF; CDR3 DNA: TGTGCCAGCAGTGTAGGGGAGTTCTCCTACGAGCAGTTCTTC
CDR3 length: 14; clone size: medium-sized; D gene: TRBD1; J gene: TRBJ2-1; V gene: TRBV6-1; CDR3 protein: CASSESGGIETQFF; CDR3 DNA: TGTGCCAGCAGTGAGTCAGGGGGCATAGAGACCCAGTTCTTC
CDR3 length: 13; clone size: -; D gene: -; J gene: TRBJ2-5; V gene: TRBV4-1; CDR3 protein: CASSQHHQETQYF; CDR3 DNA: TGCGCCAGCAGCCAACACCACCAAGAGACCCAGTACTTC
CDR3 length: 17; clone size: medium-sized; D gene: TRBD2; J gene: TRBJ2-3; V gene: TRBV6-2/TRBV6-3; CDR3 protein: CASSYGVLAGVRDTQYF; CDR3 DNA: TGTGCCAGCAGTTACGGAGTACTAGCGGGAGTTAGGGATACGCAGTATTTT
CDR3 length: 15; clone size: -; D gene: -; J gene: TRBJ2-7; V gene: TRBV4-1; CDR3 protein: CASSQFVTRNYEQYF; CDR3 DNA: TGCGCCAGCAGCCAATTCGTCACCAGGAACTACGAGCAGTACTTC
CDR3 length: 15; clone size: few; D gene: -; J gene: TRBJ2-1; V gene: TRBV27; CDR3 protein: CASSLRGQRNNEQFF; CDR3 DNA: TGTGCCAGCAGTTTACGTGGACAGCGAAACAATGAGCAGTTCTTC
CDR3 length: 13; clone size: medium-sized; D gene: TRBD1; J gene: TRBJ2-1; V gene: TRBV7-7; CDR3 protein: CASSPDRRNEQFF; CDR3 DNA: TGTGCTAGCAGCCCGGACAGGCGCAATGAGCAGTTCTTC
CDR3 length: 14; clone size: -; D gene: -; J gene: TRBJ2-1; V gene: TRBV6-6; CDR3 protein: CASTLTSSYNEQFF; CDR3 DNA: TGTGCCAGCACCTTGACTAGCTCCTACAATGAGCAGTTCTTC
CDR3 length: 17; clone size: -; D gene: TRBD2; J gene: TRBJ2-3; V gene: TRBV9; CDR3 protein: CASSVDLRTAGADTQYF; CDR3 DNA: TGTGCCAGCAGCGTAGATCTTCGGACAGCGGGGGCAGATACGCAGTATTTT
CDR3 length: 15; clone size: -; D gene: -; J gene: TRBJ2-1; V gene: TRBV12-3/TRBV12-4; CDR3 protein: CASSYDTRSYNEQFF; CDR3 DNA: TGTGCCAGCAGTTACGACACTCGCTCCTACAATGAGCAGTTCTTC
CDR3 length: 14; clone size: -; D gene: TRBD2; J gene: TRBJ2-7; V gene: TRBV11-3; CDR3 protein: CASSSRLAGYEQYF; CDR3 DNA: TGTGCCAGCAGCTCCCGACTAGCGGGGTACGAGCAGTACTTC
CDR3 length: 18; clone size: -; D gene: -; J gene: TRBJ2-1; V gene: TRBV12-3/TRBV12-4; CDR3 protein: CASSLFIGVALSNNEQFF; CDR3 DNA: TGTGCCAGCAGTTTATTTATAGGGGTAGCGCTCAGCAACAATGAGCAGTTCTTC
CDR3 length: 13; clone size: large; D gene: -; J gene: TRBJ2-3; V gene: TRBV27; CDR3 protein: CASSWASADTQYF; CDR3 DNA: TGTGCCAGCAGTTGGGCTAGCGCAGATACGCAGTATTTT
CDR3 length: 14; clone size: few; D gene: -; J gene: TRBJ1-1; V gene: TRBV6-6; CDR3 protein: CASRQGAGNTEAFF; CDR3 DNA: TGTGCCAGCAGACAAGGGGCAGGAAACACTGAAGCTTTCTTT
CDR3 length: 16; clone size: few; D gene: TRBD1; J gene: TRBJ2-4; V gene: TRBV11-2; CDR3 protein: CASSLVVGTGNLEQYF; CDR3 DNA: TGTGCCAGCAGCTTAGTCGTTGGGACAGGGAACCTTGAGCAGTACTTC
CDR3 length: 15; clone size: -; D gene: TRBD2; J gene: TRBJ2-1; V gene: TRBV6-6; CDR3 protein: CASSYQAGGGRTQFF; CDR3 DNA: TGTGCCAGCAGTTACCAGGCCGGGGGAGGGAGGACCCAGTTCTTC
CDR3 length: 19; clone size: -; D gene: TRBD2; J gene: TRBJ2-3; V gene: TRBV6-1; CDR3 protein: CASSRLFGTSLLSTDTQYF; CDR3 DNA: TGTGCCAGCAGCCGCCTTTTCGGGACTAGCCTATTAAGCACAGATACGCAGTATTTT
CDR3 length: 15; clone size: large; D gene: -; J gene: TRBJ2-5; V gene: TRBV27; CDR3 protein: CASSLYGGGQETQYF; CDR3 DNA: TGTGCCAGCAGTTTATATGGAGGGGGTCAAGAGACCCAGTACTTC
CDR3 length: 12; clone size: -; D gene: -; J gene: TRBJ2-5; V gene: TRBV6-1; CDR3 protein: CASGRVQETQYF; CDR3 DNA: TGTGCCAGTGGGCGGGTACAAGAGACCCAGTACTTC
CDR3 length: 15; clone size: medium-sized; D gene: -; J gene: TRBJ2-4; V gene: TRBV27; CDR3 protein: CASTMLARMENIQYF; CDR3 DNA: TGTGCCAGCACCATGCTGGCCAGGATGGAAAACATTCAGTACTTC
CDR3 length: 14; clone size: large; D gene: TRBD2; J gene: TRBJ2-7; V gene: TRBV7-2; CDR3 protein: CASSFSGGSYEQYF; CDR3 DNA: TGTGCCAGCAGCTTTAGCGGGGGATCCTACGAGCAGTACTTC
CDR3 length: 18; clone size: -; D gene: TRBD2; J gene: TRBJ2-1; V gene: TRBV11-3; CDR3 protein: CASSPGAGEGTFSYEQFF; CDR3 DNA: TGTGCCAGCAGCCCCGGGGCGGGAGAAGGGACCTTCTCCTACGAGCAGTTCTTC
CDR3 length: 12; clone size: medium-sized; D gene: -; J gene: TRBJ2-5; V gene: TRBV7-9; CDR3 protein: CASSLTTETQYF; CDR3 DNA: TGTGCCAGCAGCCTTACGACGGAGACCCAGTACTTC
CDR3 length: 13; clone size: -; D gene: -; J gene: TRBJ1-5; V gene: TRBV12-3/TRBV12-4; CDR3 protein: CASSFRVNQPQHF; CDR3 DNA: TGTGCCAGCAGTTTTAGGGTCAATCAGCCCCAGCATTTT
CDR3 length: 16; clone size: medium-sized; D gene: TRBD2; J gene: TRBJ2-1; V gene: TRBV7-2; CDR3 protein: CASSFPSGSSYNEQFF; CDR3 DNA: TGTGCCAGCAGCTTTCCTAGCGGGAGCTCCTACAATGAGCAGTTCTTC
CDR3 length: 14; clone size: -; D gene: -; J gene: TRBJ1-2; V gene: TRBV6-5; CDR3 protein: CASSYTGTNYGYTF; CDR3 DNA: TGTGCCAGCAGTTATACCGGGACAAACTATGGCTACACCTTC
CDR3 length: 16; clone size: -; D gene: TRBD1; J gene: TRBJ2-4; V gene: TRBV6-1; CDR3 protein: CASSPTGGRAKNIQYF; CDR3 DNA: TGTGCCAGCAGCCCTACAGGGGGCAGGGCCAAAAACATTCAGTACTTC
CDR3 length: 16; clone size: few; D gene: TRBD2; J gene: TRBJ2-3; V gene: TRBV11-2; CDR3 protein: CASTPSGGAGYGTQYF; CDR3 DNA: TGTGCCAGCACCCCTAGCGGGGGGGCGGGGTATGGTACGCAGTATTTT
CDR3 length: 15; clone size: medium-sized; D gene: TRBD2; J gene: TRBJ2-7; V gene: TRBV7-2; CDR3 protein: CASSRTSGAYNEQYF; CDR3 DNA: TGTGCCAGCAGCCGGACTAGCGGCGCCTACAATGAGCAGTACTTC
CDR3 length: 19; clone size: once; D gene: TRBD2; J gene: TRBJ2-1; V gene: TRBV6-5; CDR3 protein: CASSYSSGRGLGVHNEQFF; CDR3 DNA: TGTGCCAGCAGTTACAGTAGCGGGAGGGGCCTGGGAGTCCACAATGAGCAGTTCTTC
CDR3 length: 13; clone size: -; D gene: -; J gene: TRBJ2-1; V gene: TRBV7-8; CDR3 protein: CASSPPEWNEQFF; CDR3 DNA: TGTGCCAGCAGCCCGCCAGAGTGGAATGAGCAGTTCTTC
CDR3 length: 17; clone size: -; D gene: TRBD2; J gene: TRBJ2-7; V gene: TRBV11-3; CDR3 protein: CASSSANGLAGGYEQYF; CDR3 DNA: TGTGCCAGCAGCTCCGCAAACGGACTAGCGGGAGGCTACGAGCAGTACTTC
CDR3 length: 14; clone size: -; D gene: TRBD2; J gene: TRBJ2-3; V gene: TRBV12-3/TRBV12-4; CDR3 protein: CASKASGSADTQYF; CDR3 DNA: TGTGCCAGCAAGGCTAGCGGGAGCGCAGATACGCAGTATTTT
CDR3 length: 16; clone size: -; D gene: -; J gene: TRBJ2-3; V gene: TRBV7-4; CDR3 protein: CASGRSGIRGTDTQYF; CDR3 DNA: TGTGCCAGCGGTAGGTCCGGGATCAGGGGCACAGATACGCAGTATTTT
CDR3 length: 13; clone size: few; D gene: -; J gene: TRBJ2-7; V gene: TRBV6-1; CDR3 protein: CATSGQFSYEQYF; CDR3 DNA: TGTGCCACGAGTGGACAGTTCTCCTACGAGCAGTACTTC
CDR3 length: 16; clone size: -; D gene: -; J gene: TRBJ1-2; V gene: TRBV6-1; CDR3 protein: CASDSWRIVRLNGYTF; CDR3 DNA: TGTGCCAGCGATTCTTGGCGGATTGTAAGGTTGAATGGCTACACCTTC
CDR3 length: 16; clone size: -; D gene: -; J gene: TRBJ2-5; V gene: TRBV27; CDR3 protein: CASSLGFRTVQETQYF; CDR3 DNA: TGTGCCAGCAGTTTAGGCTTCCGGACAGTTCAAGAGACCCAGTACTTC
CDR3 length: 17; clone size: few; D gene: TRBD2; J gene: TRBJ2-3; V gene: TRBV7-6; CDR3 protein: CASSPATSGWHQETQYF; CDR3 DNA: TGTGCCAGCAGCCCCGCGACTAGCGGGTGGCACCAAGAGACCCAGTACTTT
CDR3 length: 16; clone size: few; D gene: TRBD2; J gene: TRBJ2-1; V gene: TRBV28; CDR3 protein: CASSTPSGGGVPEQFF; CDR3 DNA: TGTGCCAGCAGTACCCCTAGCGGCGGAGGGGTTCCGGAGCAGTTCTTC
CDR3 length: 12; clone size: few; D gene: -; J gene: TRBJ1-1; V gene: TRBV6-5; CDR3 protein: CASSSTGTKAFF; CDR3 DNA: TGTGCCAGCAGCTCGACCGGGACCAAAGCTTTCTTT
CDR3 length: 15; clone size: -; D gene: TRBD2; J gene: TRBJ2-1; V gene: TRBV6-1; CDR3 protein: CASTPGTSGRHEQFF; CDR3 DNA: TGTGCCAGCACCCCCGGGACTAGCGGGAGACATGAGCAGTTCTTC
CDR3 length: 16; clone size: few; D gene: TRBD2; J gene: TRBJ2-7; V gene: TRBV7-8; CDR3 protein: CASRMYTSGRIYEQYF; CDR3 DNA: TGTGCCAGCAGGATGTACACTAGCGGGAGAATCTACGAGCAGTACTTC
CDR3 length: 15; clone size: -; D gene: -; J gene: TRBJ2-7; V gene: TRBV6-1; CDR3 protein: CASSEGDPSSYEQYF; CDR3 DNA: TGTGCCAGCAGTGAAGGGGACCCAAGCTCCTACGAGCAGTACTTC
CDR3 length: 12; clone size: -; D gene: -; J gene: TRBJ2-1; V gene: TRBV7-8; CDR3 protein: CASSYIYNEQFF; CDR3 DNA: TGTGCCAGCAGCTACATTTACAATGAGCAGTTCTTC
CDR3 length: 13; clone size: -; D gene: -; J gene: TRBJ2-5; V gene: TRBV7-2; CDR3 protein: CASSFNGGFEQYF; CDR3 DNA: TGTGCCAGCAGCTTTAACGGGGGCTTTGAGCAGTACTTC
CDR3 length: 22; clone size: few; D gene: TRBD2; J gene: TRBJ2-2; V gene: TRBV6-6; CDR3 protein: CASSYLRGQGVLAGGPRGELFF; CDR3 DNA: TGTGCCAGCAGTTACCTTCGCGGACAGGGGGTTCTAGCGGGAGGGCCTCGGGGGGAGCTGTTTTTT
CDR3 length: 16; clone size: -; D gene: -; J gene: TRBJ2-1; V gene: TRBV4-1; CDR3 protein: CASSSSHRSSYNEQFF; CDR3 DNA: TGCGCCAGCAGCTCATCCCACAGGAGCTCCTACAATGAGCAGTTCTTC
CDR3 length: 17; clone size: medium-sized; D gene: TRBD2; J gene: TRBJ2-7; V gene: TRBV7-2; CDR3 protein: CASSRGTSGSKSYEQYF; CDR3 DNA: TGTGCCAGCAGCCGCGGGACTAGCGGGAGTAAGTCCTACGAGCAGTACTTC
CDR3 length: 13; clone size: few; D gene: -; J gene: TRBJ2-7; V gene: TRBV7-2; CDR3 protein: CASSLDGGYEQYF; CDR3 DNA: TGTGCCAGCAGCCTCGACGGGGGCTACGAGCAGTACTTC
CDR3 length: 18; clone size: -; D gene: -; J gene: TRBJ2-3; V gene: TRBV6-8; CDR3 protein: CASSVQGFRATSTDTQYF; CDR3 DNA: TGTGCCAGCAGTGTGCAGGGTTTTAGGGCCACTAGCACAGATACGCAGTATTTT
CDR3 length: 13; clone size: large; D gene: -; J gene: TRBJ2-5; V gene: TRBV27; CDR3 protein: CASSLVGQETQYF; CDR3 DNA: TGTGCCAGCAGTTTGGTAGGGCAAGAGACCCAGTACTTC
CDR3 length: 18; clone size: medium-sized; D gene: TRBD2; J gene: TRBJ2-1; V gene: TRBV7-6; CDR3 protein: CASSLTRGKIETYNEQFF; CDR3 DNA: TGTGCCAGCAGCTTGACGCGGGGGAAGATAGAGACCTACAATGAGCAGTTCTTC
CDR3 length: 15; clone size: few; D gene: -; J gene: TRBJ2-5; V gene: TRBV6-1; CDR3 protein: CASSYEGLGMETQYF; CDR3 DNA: TGTGCCAGCAGTTATGAGGGGTTGGGGATGGAGACCCAGTACTTC
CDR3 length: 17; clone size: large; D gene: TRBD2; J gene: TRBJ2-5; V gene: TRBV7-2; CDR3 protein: CASSLAPTSGKGNEQYF; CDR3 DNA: TGTGCCAGCAGCTTAGCCCCAACTAGCGGGAAAGGGAATGAGCAGTACTTC